A selection of T cell receptor beta chains follows, all from one sample in a study of T cells in Graves' hyperthyroidism and ophthalmopathy. TCRdb re-derived calls from the multiplex PCR reads in MiXCR, one entry per CDR3 protein. The data contain 500,000 to 750,000 distinct CDR3 sequences, approximately 15% of them singletons. Material: blood. The receptors stem from a woman younger than 30 with Graves' ophthalmopathy. Both conserved end residues are part of each CDR3. Fields, in order: J gene, clone size, D gene, V gene, CDR3 DNA, CDR3 protein. D genes are given only for firm matches. A clone size is listed for some rows: how often the clone was seen (once, few, many), or a class if it is expanded.

J: TRBJ2-1; size: few; D: -; V: TRBV6-1; DNA: TGTGCCAGCAGACAGGGTTCAGGGAATGAGCAGTTCTTC; CDR3: CASRQGSGNEQFF
J: TRBJ2-1; size: many; D: TRBD1; V: TRBV29-1; DNA: TGCAGCTCCCAGGGGGACAATGAGCAGTTCTTC; CDR3: CSSQGDNEQFF
J: TRBJ2-1; size: many; D: TRBD2; V: TRBV5-1; DNA: TGCGCCAGCAGCCCCGGGACTACCGACAATGAGCAGTTCTTC; CDR3: CASSPGTTDNEQFF
J: TRBJ2-5; size: many; D: -; V: TRBV18; DNA: TGTGCCAGCTCACCATTCCAGCGGGCGGGGGAGACCCAGTACTTC; CDR3: CASSPFQRAGETQYF
J: TRBJ1-6; size: -; D: TRBD1; V: TRBV27; DNA: TGTGCCAGCAGCAGGACAGGGGGCGATGGGTCCTATAATTCACCCCTCCACTTT; CDR3: CASSRTGGDGSYNSPLHF
J: TRBJ2-3; size: many; D: -; V: TRBV7-9; DNA: TGTGCCAGCAGCTCCCACTCGGTCCAGACCGATACGCAGTATTTT; CDR3: CASSSHSVQTDTQYF
J: TRBJ1-1; size: many; D: -; V: TRBV24-1; DNA: TGTGCCACCAGTGAATCCACGACAGCCTCGAACACTGAAGCTTTCTTT; CDR3: CATSESTTASNTEAFF
J: TRBJ1-5; size: many; D: -; V: TRBV6-1; DNA: TGTGCCAGCAGTTCCAGGGATTTGCAGCCCCAGCATTTT; CDR3: CASSSRDLQPQHF
J: TRBJ1-2; size: many; D: TRBD1; V: TRBV6-1; DNA: TGTGCCAGCAGCCCCGACAGGGGGCGGAACTATGGCTACACCTTC; CDR3: CASSPDRGRNYGYTF
J: TRBJ2-7; size: many; D: TRBD2; V: TRBV28; DNA: TGTGCCAGCAGTTCTAGCGGGACGATCGAGCAGTACTTC; CDR3: CASSSSGTIEQYF
J: TRBJ2-7; size: many; D: -; V: TRBV2; DNA: TGTGCCAGCGGGTCCACCGCCTACGAGCAGTACTTC; CDR3: CASGSTAYEQYF
J: TRBJ2-7; size: -; D: TRBD2; V: TRBV7-2; DNA: TGTGCCAGCAGCTTAGATCTAGCGGGCGTTTCAAACTACGAGCAGTACTTC; CDR3: CASSLDLAGVSNYEQYF
J: TRBJ2-5; size: -; D: -; V: TRBV7-9; DNA: TGTGCCAGCAGCTCCCCCCGGGGGCAGCGGGTTCGGTACTTC; CDR3: CASSSPRGQRVRYF
J: TRBJ1-6; size: many; D: -; V: TRBV30; DNA: TGTGCCTGGAGGGCCAGGGGTGAATCACCCCTCCACTTT; CDR3: CAWRARGESPLHF
J: TRBJ1-2; size: few; D: -; V: TRBV24-1; DNA: TGTGCCACCAGTGATTTCCCGACAGGATATGGCTACACCTTC; CDR3: CATSDFPTGYGYTF
J: TRBJ2-7; size: -; D: TRBD1; V: TRBV9; DNA: TGTGCCAGCAGCGCAGGGGACAGGGCCCTCTACGAGCAGTACTTC; CDR3: CASSAGDRALYEQYF
J: TRBJ2-7; size: many; D: -; V: TRBV6-1; DNA: TGTGCCAGCAGTGAAGCGCCACGGGGCTACGAGCAGTACTTC; CDR3: CASSEAPRGYEQYF
J: TRBJ2-7; size: many; D: -; V: TRBV10-3; DNA: TGTGCCATCAGTGAGCTCGCAGCCGCCTACGAGCAGTACTTC; CDR3: CAISELAAAYEQYF
J: TRBJ2-7; size: -; D: -; V: TRBV9; DNA: TGTGCCAGCAGCGTAGGGTGGTCCTACGAGCAGTACTTC; CDR3: CASSVGWSYEQYF
J: TRBJ2-5; size: many; D: TRBD2; V: TRBV30; DNA: TGTGCCTGGAGGATCGGTGGACTAGCGGGACTTCAGACCCAGTACTTC; CDR3: CAWRIGGLAGLQTQYF
J: TRBJ1-2; size: few; D: -; V: TRBV10-3; DNA: TGTGCCATCAGTGAGTCTGCCGGTTCTTTACTCAGGGAAAGCGGCTACACCTTC; CDR3: CAISESAGSLLRESGYTF
J: TRBJ2-7; size: many; D: -; V: TRBV28; DNA: TGTGCCAGCAGTTCCACGGACGCGTACGAGCAGTACTTC; CDR3: CASSSTDAYEQYF
J: TRBJ2-1; size: many; D: TRBD2; V: TRBV20-1; DNA: TGCAGTGCCTATGGGACTAGCGGTATCCTCTCCTACAATGAGCAGTTCTTC; CDR3: CSAYGTSGILSYNEQFF
J: TRBJ2-1; size: -; D: TRBD1; V: TRBV30; DNA: TGTGCCTGGACCCTCTGGGGCGGGACAGGGGACCACAATGAGCAGTTCTTC; CDR3: CAWTLWGGTGDHNEQFF
J: TRBJ1-5; size: many; D: -; V: TRBV20-1; DNA: TGCAGTGCTGAGGGACGAAATAGCAATCAGCCCCAGCATTTT; CDR3: CSAEGRNSNQPQHF
J: TRBJ2-2; size: -; D: TRBD1; V: TRBV24-1; DNA: TGTGCCACCCTCAGCGGGACAGGGTTTGACGGGGAGCTGTTTTTT; CDR3: CATLSGTGFDGELFF
J: TRBJ2-4; size: few; D: TRBD1; V: TRBV4-3; DNA: TGCGCCAGCAGCCAAGAGAGGGGGCCCAAAAACATTCAGTACTTC; CDR3: CASSQERGPKNIQYF
J: TRBJ2-1; size: many; D: -; V: TRBV9; DNA: TGTGCCAGCAGCGTAGACGGACAGTACAATGAGCAGTTCTTC; CDR3: CASSVDGQYNEQFF
J: TRBJ2-7; size: few; D: TRBD2; V: TRBV19; DNA: TGTGCCAGTGCCGGGACTAGCTATGGCTACGAGCAGTACTTC; CDR3: CASAGTSYGYEQYF
J: TRBJ2-4; size: many; D: TRBD1; V: TRBV28; DNA: TGTGCCAGCGAGGTTGGGTCTCCGGGACAGGGAACGGTTATACCGTACTTC; CDR3: CASEVGSPGQGTVIPYF
J: TRBJ2-1; size: many; D: -; V: TRBV6-1; DNA: TGTGCCAGCAGACGCCCCTTGCGCTATACGACCGGAAACAATGAGCAGTTCTTC; CDR3: CASRRPLRYTTGNNEQFF
J: TRBJ2-1; size: many; D: TRBD2; V: TRBV20-1; DNA: TGCAGTGCTCTGACTAGCGGGAGTCTCTACAATGAGCAGTTCTTC; CDR3: CSALTSGSLYNEQFF
J: TRBJ1-5; size: many; D: -; V: TRBV28; DNA: TGTGCCAGCAGTTTACCCGACTATTATAGCAATCAGCCCCAGCATTTT; CDR3: CASSLPDYYSNQPQHF
J: TRBJ2-1; size: few; D: -; V: TRBV6-1; DNA: TGTGCCAGCAGTCAGAATGAGCAGTTCTTC; CDR3: CASSQNEQFF
J: TRBJ2-4; size: few; D: -; V: TRBV7-3; DNA: TGTGCCAGCAGCTTAACGGGTAGCACCCAAAACATTCAGTACTTC; CDR3: CASSLTGSTQNIQYF
J: TRBJ1-1; size: many; D: TRBD1; V: TRBV28; DNA: TGTGCCACTCAAGGACAGGGCGAAGCTTTCTTT; CDR3: CATQGQGEAFF
J: TRBJ1-5; size: -; D: -; V: TRBV30; DNA: TGTGCCTGGAGTGTAACCAGGGGCCCTTATAGCAATCAGCCCCAGCATTTT; CDR3: CAWSVTRGPYSNQPQHF
J: TRBJ2-7; size: many; D: -; V: TRBV6-2/TRBV6-3; DNA: TGTGCCAGTCGCCAGGGGAGGGGACGCTCCTACGAGCAGTACTTC; CDR3: CASRQGRGRSYEQYF
J: TRBJ2-1; size: many; D: -; V: TRBV11-2; DNA: TGTGCCAGCAGCTGGGGGGGGACAAGATACAATGAGCAGTTCTTC; CDR3: CASSWGGTRYNEQFF
J: TRBJ2-1; size: few; D: TRBD1; V: TRBV19; DNA: TGTGCCAGTACTCCGACAGGGATCAATGAGCAGTTCTTC; CDR3: CASTPTGINEQFF
J: TRBJ2-7; size: few; D: -; V: TRBV15; DNA: TGTGCCACCAGCAGAGATAAGGACGAGCAGTACTTC; CDR3: CATSRDKDEQYF
J: TRBJ2-3; size: few; D: -; V: TRBV7-9; DNA: TGTGCCAGCAGCTTAGCGGTCAGGGATAGCACAGATACGCAGTATTTT; CDR3: CASSLAVRDSTDTQYF
J: TRBJ2-7; size: many; D: TRBD1; V: TRBV13; DNA: TGTGCCAGCAGCTTGGACAGGGGGCTTGAGCAGTACTTC; CDR3: CASSLDRGLEQYF
J: TRBJ1-6; size: -; D: -; V: TRBV6-2/TRBV6-3; DNA: TGTGCCAGCAGTTACTTCGGGGGCAATAATTCACCCCTCCACTTT; CDR3: CASSYFGGNNSPLHF
J: TRBJ1-6; size: few; D: TRBD1; V: TRBV19; DNA: TGTGCCAGTAGTAAGGGCAAGCGGACAGGGAAAGACTGGCGTTCACCCCTCCACTTT; CDR3: CASSKGKRTGKDWRSPLHF
J: TRBJ2-5; size: -; D: TRBD2; V: TRBV7-3; DNA: TGTGCCAGCAGCTTAAGGGTCGGGGCGGGAGCCCAAGAGACCCAGTACTTC; CDR3: CASSLRVGAGAQETQYF
J: TRBJ1-4; size: few; D: -; V: TRBV20-1; DNA: TGCAGTGCTAGTTTTGCAGGGCCGCGCGAAAAACTGTTTTTT; CDR3: CSASFAGPREKLFF
J: TRBJ2-5; size: many; D: -; V: TRBV4-3; DNA: TGCGCCAGCAGCCAAGATTCCGGGAAAGAGACCCAGTACTTC; CDR3: CASSQDSGKETQYF